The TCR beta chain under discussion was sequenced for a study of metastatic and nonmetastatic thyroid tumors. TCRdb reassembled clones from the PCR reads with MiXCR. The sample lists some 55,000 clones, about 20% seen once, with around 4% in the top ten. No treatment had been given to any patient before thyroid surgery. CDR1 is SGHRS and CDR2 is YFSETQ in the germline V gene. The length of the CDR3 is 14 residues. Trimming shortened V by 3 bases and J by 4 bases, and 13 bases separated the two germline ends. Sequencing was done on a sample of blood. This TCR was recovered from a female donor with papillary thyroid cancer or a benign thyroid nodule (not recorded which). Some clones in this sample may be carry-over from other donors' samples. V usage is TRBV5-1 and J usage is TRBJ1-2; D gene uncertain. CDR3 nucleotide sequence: TGCGCCAGCAGCTCACATAGAGCTACCTATGGCTACACCTTC. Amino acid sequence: CASSSHRATYGYTF.